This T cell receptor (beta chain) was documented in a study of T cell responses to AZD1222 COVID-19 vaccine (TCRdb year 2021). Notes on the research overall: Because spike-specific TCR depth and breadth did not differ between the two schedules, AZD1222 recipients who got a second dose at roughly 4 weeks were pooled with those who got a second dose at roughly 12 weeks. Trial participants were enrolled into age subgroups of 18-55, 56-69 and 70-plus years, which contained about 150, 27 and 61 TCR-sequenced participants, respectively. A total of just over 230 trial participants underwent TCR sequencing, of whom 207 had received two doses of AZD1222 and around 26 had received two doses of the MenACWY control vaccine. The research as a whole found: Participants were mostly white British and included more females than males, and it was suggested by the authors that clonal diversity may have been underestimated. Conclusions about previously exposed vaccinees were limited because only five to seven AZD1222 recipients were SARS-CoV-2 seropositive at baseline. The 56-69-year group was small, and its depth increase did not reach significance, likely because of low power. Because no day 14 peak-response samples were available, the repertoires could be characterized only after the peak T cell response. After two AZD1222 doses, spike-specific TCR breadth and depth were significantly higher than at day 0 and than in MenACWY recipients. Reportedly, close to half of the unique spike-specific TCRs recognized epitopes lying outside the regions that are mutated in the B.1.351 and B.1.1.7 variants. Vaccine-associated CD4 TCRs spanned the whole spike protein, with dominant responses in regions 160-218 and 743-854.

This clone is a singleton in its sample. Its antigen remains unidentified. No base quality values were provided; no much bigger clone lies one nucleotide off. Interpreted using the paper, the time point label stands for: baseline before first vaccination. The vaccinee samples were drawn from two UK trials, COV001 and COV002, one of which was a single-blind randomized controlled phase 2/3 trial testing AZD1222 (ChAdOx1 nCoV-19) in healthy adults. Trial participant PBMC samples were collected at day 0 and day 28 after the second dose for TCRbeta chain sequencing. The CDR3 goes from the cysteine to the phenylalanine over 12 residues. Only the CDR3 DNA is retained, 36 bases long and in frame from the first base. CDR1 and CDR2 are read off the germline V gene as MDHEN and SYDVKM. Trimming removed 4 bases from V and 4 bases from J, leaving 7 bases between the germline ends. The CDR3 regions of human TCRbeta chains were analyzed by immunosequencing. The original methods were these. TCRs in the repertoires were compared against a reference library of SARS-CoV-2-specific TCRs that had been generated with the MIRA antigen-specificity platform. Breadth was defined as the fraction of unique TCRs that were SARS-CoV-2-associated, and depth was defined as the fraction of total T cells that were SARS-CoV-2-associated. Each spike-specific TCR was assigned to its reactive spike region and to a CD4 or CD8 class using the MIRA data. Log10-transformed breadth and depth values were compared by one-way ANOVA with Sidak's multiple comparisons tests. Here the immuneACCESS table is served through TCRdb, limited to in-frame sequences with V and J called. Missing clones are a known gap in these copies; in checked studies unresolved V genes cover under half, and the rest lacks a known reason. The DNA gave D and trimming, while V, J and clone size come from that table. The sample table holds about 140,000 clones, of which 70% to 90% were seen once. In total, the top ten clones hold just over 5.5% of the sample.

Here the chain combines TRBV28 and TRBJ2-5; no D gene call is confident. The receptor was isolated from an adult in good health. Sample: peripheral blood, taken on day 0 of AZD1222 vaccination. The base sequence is TGTGCCAGCAGTTCTTGGACAGAGACCCAGTACTTC. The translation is CASSSWTETQYF.